This passage covers 18 T cell receptor beta chains from one sample sequenced in a study of blood T cell repertoires in COVID-19 (dated by TCRdb to about 2020). Library preparation was by the immunoSEQ multiplex PCR assay. TCRdb mirrors the immuneACCESS table, restricted to in-frame sequences. Some clones are absent from its copies; in checked studies, under half trace to an unresolved V gene, and the reason for the others is unknown. This sample gives a few hundred thousand clones in total; around 87% of them show up just once. The ten largest clones represent 7.8% of the sample. Source material: peripheral blood. The receptors stem from a woman aged 45-65 years who had recovered from COVID-19.

V gene TRBV11-3 combines with J gene TRBJ2-5; 10 bases fit TRBD2. The CDR3 contains 15 residues. Germline CDR1 is SGHNT and CDR2 is YENEEA. Trimming cost V 5 bases and J 1 base; bases outside gene matches: 4. The CDR3 loop is CASSLGLAPQETQYF. The CDR3 region has the DNA TGTGCCAGCAGCCTGGGACTAGCGCCCCAAGAGACCCAGTACTTC.

The chain joins TRBV28 to TRBJ1-1, with 9 bases aligning to TRBD1. The V gene's germline CDR1 is MDHEN and CDR2 SYDVKM. The junction had 6 bases not matched to a gene; V was cut back by 5 bases and J by 8 bases. The CDR3 runs 13 residues. The CDR3 DNA is TGTGCCAGCAGTCGTCCCGGGACAGGGGAAGCTTTCTTT. It yields the protein CASSRPGTGEAFF.

The CDR3 is CASSGSQGAAYEQYF. In DNA, the CDR3 is TGTGCCAGTAGTGGATCACAGGGGGCCGCCTACGAGCAGTACTTC. J is TRBJ2-7 and V is TRBV19; TRBD1 aligns across 9 bases. V shed 5 bases and J 2 bases; nucleotides not matched to a gene: 7. This CDR3 is built from 15 residues. The germline gives CDR1 LNHDA, CDR2 SQIVND (reference sequence).

The CDR3 sequence is CASSQALRQGQETQYF. The CDR3 DNA reads as TGTGCCAGCAGCCAAGCCCTCCGACAGGGGCAGGAGACCCAGTACTTC. The chain has TRBV4-2 and TRBJ2-5; the match to TRBD1 covers 8 bases. The CDR3 has 16 amino acids. Unmatched junction bases numbered 9, after V lost 1 base and J lost 5 bases. Germline V gives CDR1 LGHNA, CDR2 YNFKEQ.

This chain joins TRBV27 and TRBJ1-2, with 9 bases aligning to TRBD1. V was clipped by 3 bases and J by 7 bases; unmatched bases: 6. The CDR3 has 14 residues. Germline CDR1 and CDR2: MNHEY and SMNVEV (reference sequence). This CDR3 reads CASSFTGGAGGYTF. The DNA of the CDR3 is TGTGCCAGCAGTTTCACAGGGGGCGCTGGTGGCTACACCTTC.

The V call is TRBV6-6, the J call TRBJ2-5; 9 bases map to TRBD2. The CDR3 sequence is 16 residues long. Trimming took 0 bases from V and 5 from J; bases not matched to a gene: 7. Germline CDR1 is MNHNY and CDR2 is SVGAGI (reference sequence). The chain's CDR3 is CASSYSSSGGSETQYF. The DNA for the CDR3 is TGTGCCAGCAGTTACTCGAGTAGCGGGGGTAGTGAGACCCAGTACTTC.

CDR3 bases: TGTGCCAGCAAGGGACTGTCGATAAATGAGCAGTTCTTC. Translating gives CASKGLSINEQFF. This rearrangement joins TRBV2 to TRBJ2-1, with a tentative D call TRBD2 (6 bases). Germline CDR1 and CDR2: SNHLY and FYNNEI. The CDR3 length is 13 residues. The V end lost 7 bases, the J end lost 7 bases, and 14 bases lay between the germline ends.

The V call is TRBV11-2, the J call TRBJ2-3, with 7 bases that match TRBD2. V lost 5 bases and J lost 3; bases outside the gene matches: 8. The CDR3 sequence is 15 residues long. The V gene's germline CDR1 is SGHAT and CDR2 FQNNGV. CDR3 sequence: CASSPRRRGTDTQYF. The CDR3 nucleotides are TGTGCCAGCAGCCCGCGTCGGCGGGGGACAGATACGCAGTATTTT.

J is TRBJ1-2 and V is TRBV2, with a tentative D call TRBD1 (5 bases). Germline V lookup: CDR1 SNHLY, CDR2 FYNNEI. The CDR3 has 15 amino acids. The V end was cut by 5 bases, the J end by 11 bases, with 24 bases between. In DNA form, the CDR3 reads TGTGCCAGCAGTCAAACCCGAGGGACTTCGGAGGGGTACACCTTC. It codes for CASSQTRGTSEGYTF.

The chain joins TRBV20-1 to TRBJ2-7, with 7 bases identical to TRBD1. Trimming removed 3 bases from V and 3 bases from J; junction bases left unmatched: 2. Per the germline V gene, CDR1 is DFQATT and CDR2 is SNEGSKA (reference sequence). There are 12 residues in the CDR3. For the CDR3, the DNA is TGCAGTGCTAGTAACAGGGGCTACGAGCAGTACTTC. It codes for CSASNRGYEQYF.

The V gene is TRBV23-1, the J gene TRBJ2-7; perhaps TRBD2 as D (5 bases). TRBV23-1 carries the ORF label, with uncertain function. Trimming shortened V by 0 bases and J by 0 bases, and 15 bases separated the two germline ends. The CDR3 consists of 17 residues. The CDR3 loop is CASSQSIGITSSYEQYF. The CDR3 DNA sequence: TGCGCCAGCAGTCAATCAATAGGGATTACTAGCTCCTACGAGCAGTACTTC.

The V call is TRBV14, the J call TRBJ2-7; no clear D. CDR3 length equals 11 residues. V dropped 3 bases and J dropped 4 bases, with 4 bases sitting between them. In germline, CDR1 is SGHDN, CDR2 FVKESK. CDR3 region: CASSHTYEQYF. CDR3 coding DNA: TGTGCCAGCAGCCACACATACGAGCAGTACTTC.

The rearrangement uses TRBV27 and TRBJ2-7; 9 bases align to TRBD2. This CDR3 is built from 16 residues. In germline, CDR1 is MNHEY, CDR2 SMNVEV (reference sequence). J gave up 7 bases and V 5 bases, and 15 bases lay outside the gene matches. DNA for the CDR3: TGTGCCAGCAGTAGCCCCTTTGCGGGAGGGCTGGGGGAGCAGTACTTC. Translated: CASSSPFAGGLGEQYF.

The chain uses TRBV11-3 and TRBJ2-2; D possibly corresponds to TRBD1 (6 bases). The germline V gene encodes CDR1 SGHNT and CDR2 YENEEA. The V end was cut by 3 bases, the J end by 7 bases, with 9 bases between. The CDR3 is made up of 13 amino acids. The CDR3 DNA sequence: TGTGCCAGCAGCTTCCAGGGGTTCGGGGAGCTGTTTTTT. This sequence encodes CASSFQGFGELFF.

This sequence joins TRBV28 and TRBJ2-7, with 10 bases matching TRBD1. The CDR3 extends over 14 amino acids. After removal of 8 bases from V and 7 bases from J, the junction contained 11 bases not matched to a gene. Germline CDR1 reads MDHEN; CDR2 reads SYDVKM. In nucleotides, the CDR3 is TGTGCCAGCGACCCGGGACAGGGGTATTGGGAGCAGTACTTC. Amino acid sequence: CASDPGQGYWEQYF.

The rearrangement links TRBV7-2 to TRBJ2-7; D uncertain. The ends were cut back, 4 bases at V and 7 bases at J, with 14 bases in the middle. Germline CDR1 SGHTA, CDR2 FQGNSA. This CDR3 region has 13 residues. This CDR3 is CASSSFLGSEQYF. The CDR3 DNA sequence: TGTGCCAGCAGCTCGTTCCTAGGATCTGAGCAGTACTTC.

The CDR3 region is CASSLADRGGKLFF. For the CDR3, the DNA is TGTGCCAGCAGCTTGGCTGACAGAGGCGGAAAACTGTTTTTT. J is TRBJ1-4 and V is TRBV5-8; the D gene is possibly TRBD1 (5 bases). Trimming cost V 0 bases and J 10 bases, with 13 bases left between them. Germline V CDR1 and CDR2: SGHTS, YDEGEE. There are 14 residues in the CDR3. The full variable domain, completed using reference TRBV5-8 and TRBJ1-4, is EAGVTQSPTHLIKTRGQQATLRCSPISGHTSVYWYQQALGLGLQFLLWYDEGEERNRGNFPPRFSGRQFPNYSSELNVNALELEDSALYLCASSLADRGGKLFFGSGTQLSVL.

The chain joins TRBV5-6 to TRBJ2-5; D remains unclear. Germline CDR1 and CDR2: SGHDT and YYEEEE. The CDR3 loop spans 14 amino acids. V gave up 0 bases and J gave up 4 bases, with 10 bases separating them. CDR3: CASSLVGNIETQYF. CDR3 in DNA: TGTGCCAGCAGCTTGGTTGGCAACATAGAGACCCAGTACTTC.